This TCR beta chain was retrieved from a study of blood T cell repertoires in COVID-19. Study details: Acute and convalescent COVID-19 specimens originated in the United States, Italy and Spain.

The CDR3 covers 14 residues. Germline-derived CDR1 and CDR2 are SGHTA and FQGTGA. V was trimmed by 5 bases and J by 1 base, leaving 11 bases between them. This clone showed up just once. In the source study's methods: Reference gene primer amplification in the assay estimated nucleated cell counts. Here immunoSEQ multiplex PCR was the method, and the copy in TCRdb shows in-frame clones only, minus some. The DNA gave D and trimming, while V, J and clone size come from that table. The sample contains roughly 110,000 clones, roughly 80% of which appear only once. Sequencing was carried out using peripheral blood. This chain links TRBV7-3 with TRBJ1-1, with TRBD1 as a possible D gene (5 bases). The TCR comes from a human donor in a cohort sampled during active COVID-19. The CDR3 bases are TGTGCCAGCAGCCAACAGGAATCGAACACTGAAGCTTTCTTT. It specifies CASSQQESNTEAFF.